This T cell receptor beta chain was identified during a study of beta chain features in type 1 diabetes. Study information: The number of sorted cells examined across all samples was under 130,000,000.

This CDR3 has 12 residues. The V gene end was trimmed by 7 bases and the J gene end by 6 bases; junction bases not matched to a gene: 6. CDR1 is SQVTM, CDR2 ANQGSEA, per germline. Reverse transcribing all isolated RNA meant expressed TCRB transcripts were sequenced. Repertoires were generated with immunoSEQ multiplex PCR, while TCRdb's copy carries only in-frame clones and drops some. The data show about half a million clones, over 10% seen once. This clone showed up just a few times. Cell sorting via CD45RO/CCR7/CD25/CD127/CD95/CD27 was performed to obtain CD4+ naive, central memory, regulatory and stem cell-like memory cells.

The TCR sequence derives from a young woman in good health. Sequenced sample: naive CD4+ T cells from blood. The rearrangement uses TRBV29-1 and TRBJ1-5, with 7 bases fitting TRBD1. CDR3: CSGQGVVQPQHF. In DNA, the CDR3 is TGCAGCGGACAGGGAGTAGTTCAGCCCCAGCATTTT.